These 10 T cell receptor beta chains originate from one sample sequenced in a study of OX40 agonist ivuxolimab in advanced cancers. This table comes from immunoSEQ multiplex PCR, and its TCRdb copy is limited to in-frame clones, with some not included. Altogether over 55,000 clones are present, 91% being singletons, with the ten largest covering 3.8%. The source was CD4+ or CD8+ T cells sorted from blood, collected in a trial of the OX40 agonist ivuxolimab. The receptors shown here come from an adult with an advanced solid tumor such as melanoma, head and neck, liver or kidney cancer.

The genes are TRBV11-3 and TRBJ2-1; D is possibly TRBD2 (6 bases). CDR1 is SGHNT, CDR2 YENEEA, per germline. Trimming removed 0 bases from V and 7 bases from J, with 16 bases in between. The CDR3 contains 16 residues. Here the CDR3 DNA reads TGTGCCAGCAGCTTAGATTTCGGGGAGGTTGGGAATGAGCAGTTCTTC. It yields the protein CASSLDFGEVGNEQFF.

The genes are TRBV28 and TRBJ1-6; no firm D call. The CDR3 is 17 amino acids. The germline CDR1 and CDR2 sequences are MDHEN and SYDVKM. V was pared by 3 bases and J by 8 bases, with 20 bases between. The CDR3 DNA reads as TGTGCCAGCAGTTTTACATCCTGGACCTCTGGGGATTCACCCCTCCACTTT. It translates to CASSFTSWTSGDSPLHF.

The table lists this clone with a count of one. This chain uses TRBV4-3 with TRBJ2-7, with TRBD1 identical over 11 bases. CDR1 and CDR2 from the germline V gene are LGHNA and YSLEER. The CDR3 length is 15 residues. The J segment lost 2 bases and the V segment lost 3 bases, leaving 3 bases of the junction unmatched. The CDR3 protein is CASSQDRGPPYEQYF. The CDR3 DNA sequence: TGCGCCAGCAGCCAGGACAGGGGGCCGCCCTACGAGCAGTACTTC.

Only one count was recorded for this clone. The rearrangement uses TRBV27 and TRBJ2-1; 11 nucleotides align to TRBD1. Germline lookup yields CDR1 MNHEY and CDR2 SMNVEV (reference sequence). J was trimmed by 7 bases and V by 3 bases; bases with no gene match: 5. The CDR3 extends over 15 amino acids. This chain's CDR3 is CASSFVGTGGNEQFF. The CDR3 DNA sequence: TGTGCCAGCAGTTTTGTTGGGACAGGGGGTAATGAGCAGTTCTTC.

This sequence joins TRBV19 and TRBJ1-4; a possible D gene is TRBD1 (5 bases). CDR1 LNHDA and CDR2 SQIVND come from the germline V gene (reference sequence). The CDR3 runs 15 residues. The V end was cut by 3 bases, the J end by 6 bases, with 14 bases between. The CDR3 DNA follows: TGTGCCAGTAGTATCCGTGGGGGAATGGATGAAAAACTGTTTTTT. This gives the protein CASSIRGGMDEKLFF.

The chain carries TRBV14 and TRBJ2-1; TRBD2 matches 9 bases. There are 17 residues in the CDR3. Per germline, CDR1 SGHDN and CDR2 FVKESK. V dropped 6 bases and J dropped 8; count of bases not matched to a gene: 17. The CDR3 loop reads CASRPGRFSGSVHEQFF. The CDR3 DNA reads as TGTGCCAGCAGACCAGGAAGGTTTAGCGGGAGTGTGCATGAGCAGTTCTTC. Drawing the rest from reference TRBV14 and TRBJ2-1, the complete variable domain is EAGVTQFPSHSVIEKGQTVTLRCDPISGHDNLYWYRRVMGKEIKFLLHFVKESKQDESGMPNNRFLAERTGGTYSTLKVQPAELEDSGVYFCASRPGRFSGSVHEQFFGPGTRLTVL.

The chain couples TRBV7-9 to TRBJ2-5; D not certain. The CDR3 runs 12 residues. The V gene's germline CDR1 is SEHNR and CDR2 FQNEAQ (reference sequence). Trimming took off 5 bases at V and 5 bases at J, with 9 bases between the two ends. CDR3 residues: CASSNLLETQYF. CDR3 DNA: TGTGCCAGCAGCAACTTACTGGAGACCCAGTACTTC.

This clone was detected once. This sequence joins TRBV7-9 and TRBJ2-1, with a tentative D call TRBD2 (6 bases). CDR1 SEHNR and CDR2 FQNEAQ come from the germline V gene (reference sequence). Trimming took off 2 bases at V and 5 bases at J, with 19 bases between the two ends. This CDR3 spans 17 amino acids. DNA of the CDR3: TGTGCCAGCAGCTTACCTAGCAGTGGAGGGCCTGACAATGAGCAGTTCTTC. It codes for CASSLPSSGGPDNEQFF. Based on the CDR3 plus reference TRBV7-9 and TRBJ2-1, the full variable domain is DTGVSQNPRHKITKRGQNVTFRCDPISEHNRLYWYRQTLGQGPEFLTYFQNEAQLEKSRLLSDRFSAERPKGSFSTLEIQRTEQGDSAMYLCASSLPSSGGPDNEQFFGPGTRLTVL.

The chain combines TRBV4-3 with TRBJ2-5; maybe TRBD1 (6 bases). The CDR3 length is 15 residues. The germline V gene has CDR1 LGHNA and CDR2 YSLEER. V lost 1 base, J lost 5 bases, and 14 bases lay in between. The CDR3 region has the DNA TGCGCCAGCAGCCAAGGACAGGCCTCCGGGGAGACCCAGTACTTC. This encodes CASSQGQASGETQYF.

Remarks on this clone: Other nucleotide sequences in the sample specify the same CDR3. The chain uses TRBV29-1 and TRBJ2-5; 8 bases map to TRBD2. Germline CDR1 and CDR2: SQVTM and ANQGSEA. CDR3 length: 15 amino acids. The ends lost 1 base at V and 2 bases at J; junction bases unmatched: 6. CDR3 bases: TGCAGCGTTGAAGGGGGGGCGGGGGGTCAAGAGACCCAGTACTTC. Translation: CSVEGGAGGQETQYF.